Detailed here is one TCR beta chain. This entry comes from a study of T cells after yellow fever vaccination. Study overall: The fractions with low cell numbers were processed using SMART-Seq v4 Ultra Low Input.

Per germline, CDR1 SGHTA and CDR2 FQGNSA. The CDR3 has 15 residues. The J segment lost 3 bases and the V segment lost 2 bases, leaving 3 bases of the junction unmatched. UMIs were added to TCR cDNA along with a universal primer site when it was made by 5'RACE template switching. A single record per CDR3 protein comes from TCRdb applying MiXCR to the 5' RACE reads. The table includes more than 300,000 distinct CDR3 sequences, about 6.9% detected once. The material was PBMCs, obtained about 49 days after the first yellow fever vaccination. The sequence derives from a man aged 18 to 30 who received the YFV17D yellow fever vaccine. This sequence joins TRBV7-2 and TRBJ2-1; 8 bases map to TRBD1. This CDR3 reads CASSLQGARYNEQFF. CDR3 nucleotides: TGTGCCAGCAGCTTACAGGGGGCGCGCTACAATGAGCAGTTCTTC.